Following are 29 T cell receptor beta chains from one sample sequenced in a study of graft-versus-host responses after intestinal transplantation. The data were produced by immunoSEQ multiplex PCR, yet TCRdb's version contains in-frame clones alone and is incomplete. The sample has over 100,000 clones; around 94% are singletons. What these receptors recognize is not known. The sample was unstimulated CD8+ T cells sorted from spleen or lymph node cells, taken before transplant. These receptors all stem from a human donor who was the organ donor for an intestinal transplant.

This chain joins TRBV6-5 and TRBJ1-2, with a weak D call TRBD1 (5 bases). Germline V CDR1 and CDR2: MNHEY, SVGAGI. This CDR3 has 15 amino acids. The V gene lost 4 bases and the J gene lost 4 bases, with 16 bases spanning the gap. The CDR3 DNA reads TGTGCCAGCAGTTCCTTCTGGGGGGAGGGCTATGGCTACACCTTC. The encoded protein is CASSSFWGEGYGYTF.

The chain is built from TRBV27 and TRBJ1-1; weak D call: TRBD1 (6 bases). There are 13 residues in the CDR3. Trimming took 6 bases from V and 0 from J, leaving 8 bases between them. Germline lookup yields CDR1 MNHEY and CDR2 SMNVEV (reference sequence). CDR3 in amino acids: CASRQGLNTEAFF. DNA of the CDR3: TGTGCCAGCAGGCAGGGGCTGAACACTGAAGCTTTCTTT.

The chain joins TRBV4-1 to TRBJ2-7, with 9 positions matching TRBD2. The junction had 3 bases not matched to a gene; V was cut back by 3 bases and J by 6 bases. There are 13 residues in the CDR3. Germline V gene sequence: CDR1 MGHRA, CDR2 YSYEKL. CDR3 in amino acids: CASSHGLASEQYF. The CDR3 coding sequence is TGCGCCAGCAGCCATGGACTAGCGAGCGAGCAGTACTTC.

This clone occurred a few times. This chain uses TRBV7-9 with TRBJ2-7, with D possibly matching TRBD1 (6 bases). V was clipped by 5 bases and J by 1 base, with 9 bases between them. Germline assignment: CDR1 SEHNR and CDR2 FQNEAQ (reference sequence). The CDR3 totals 13 residues. The CDR3 protein is CASSRRGSYEQYF. CDR3 DNA sequence: TGTGCCAGCAGCCGCAGGGGATCCTACGAGCAGTACTTC.

CDR3 in DNA: TGTGCCAGCAGGTCTCCCCAGGGGGGACTCCACGGCTACACCTTC. Residues: CASRSPQGGLHGYTF. The chain uses TRBV5-4 and TRBJ1-2; 7 bases agree with TRBD1. CDR3 length equals 15 residues. The V gene end was trimmed by 5 bases and the J gene end by 8 bases; junction bases not matched to a gene: 15. Per the germline V gene, CDR1 is SGHNT and CDR2 is YYREEE (reference sequence).

The J gene is TRBJ2-1, the V gene TRBV6-5, with no clear D. Trimming shortened V by 2 bases and J by 4 bases, and 15 bases separated the two germline ends. The germline V gene has CDR1 MNHEY and CDR2 SVGAGI. The CDR3 loop spans 16 amino acids. The CDR3 loop reads CASSYLMAGLYNEQFF. CDR3 DNA sequence: TGTGCCAGCAGTTACCTAATGGCAGGCCTATACAATGAGCAGTTCTTC.

V and J are TRBV30 and TRBJ2-3; 8 bases align to TRBD1. In germline, CDR1 is GTSNPN, CDR2 SVGIG (reference sequence). The CDR3 is made up of 15 amino acids. J gave up 4 bases and V 2 bases, and 8 bases lay outside the gene matches. CDR3 DNA: TGTGCCTGGAGTTGGACAGGGTCGGTGTCAGATACGCAGTATTTT. Translation: CAWSWTGSVSDTQYF.

The V call is TRBV4-1, the J call TRBJ1-3; D remains unclear. The V end was cut by 0 bases, the J end by 0 bases, with 3 bases between. The CDR3 length is 14 residues. Germline V gene data show CDR1 as MGHRA and CDR2 as YSYEKL. The CDR3 DNA is TGCGCCAGCAGCCAAGAAGGCTCTGGAAACACCATATATTTT. Encoded protein: CASSQEGSGNTIYF.

The chain recombines TRBV7-6 with TRBJ1-4; D is uncertain. Trimming cost V 2 bases and J 7 bases, with 11 bases left between them. The CDR3 contains 14 residues. The germline gives CDR1 SGHVS, CDR2 FNYEAQ. CDR3 in amino acids: CASSLYSGGEKLFF. CDR3 nucleotide sequence: TGTGCCAGCAGCTTATATTCAGGAGGTGAAAAACTGTTTTTT. The entire variable domain, with the rest obtained from reference TRBV7-6 and TRBJ1-4, is as follows: GAGVSQSPRYKVTKRGQDVALRCDPISGHVSLYWYRQALGQGPEFLTYFNYEAQQDKSGLPNDRFSAERPEGSISTLTIQRTEQRDSAMYRCASSLYSGGEKLFFGSGTQLSVL.

V usage is TRBV4-1 and J usage is TRBJ1-5; tentatively, D is TRBD1 (5 bases). Trimming removed 2 bases at V and 7 bases at J, with 18 bases between. CDR3 size: 16 residues. Germline CDR1 and CDR2: MGHRA and YSYEKL. CDR3: CASSQLYGHPGQPQHF. DNA of the CDR3: TGCGCCAGCAGCCAACTATATGGACACCCAGGACAGCCCCAGCATTTT.

The rearrangement joins TRBV6-5 to TRBJ2-1; D is unresolved. Germline CDR1 and CDR2: MNHEY and SVGAGI. The CDR3 length is 15 residues. Trimming took 0 bases from V and 6 from J, leaving 12 bases between them. The CDR3 coding sequence is TGTGCCAGCAGTTACTCGGCGGCCGACGGCAATGAGCAGTTCTTC. Protein product: CASSYSAADGNEQFF.

The chain joins TRBV9 to TRBJ2-7; 10 bases align to TRBD2. Trimming at V came to 0 bases and at J to 7 bases, leaving 7 bases not matched to a gene. There are 15 residues in the CDR3. Germline loops: CDR1 SGDLS, CDR2 YYNGEE. CDR3 in DNA: TGTGCCAGCAGCGTAGGGAGCGGGAGGGAAGGTGAGCAGTACTTC. Translating it yields CASSVGSGREGEQYF.

V gene TRBV7-3 combines with J gene TRBJ2-1; 12 nucleotides match TRBD2. The CDR3 loop spans 15 amino acids. The V gene end was trimmed by 5 bases and the J gene end by 9 bases; junction bases not matched to a gene: 8. From germline, CDR1 is SGHTA and CDR2 FQGTGA. CDR3 sequence: CASSPLAGGPGEQFF. In nucleotides, the CDR3 is TGTGCCAGCAGCCCGCTAGCGGGAGGGCCGGGTGAGCAGTTCTTC.

This chain uses TRBV27 with TRBJ2-7; D gene ambiguous. CDR1 is MNHEY, CDR2 SMNVEV, per germline (reference sequence). The CDR3 has 15 residues. V shed 2 bases and J shed 2 bases, with 13 bases lying between them. The CDR3 DNA reads TGTGCCAGCAGTTTAGGCTCCTTCTACCCCTACGAGCAGTACTTC. As protein: CASSLGSFYPYEQYF.

The J gene is TRBJ2-3, the V gene TRBV15, with D perhaps matching TRBD2 (6 bases). This CDR3 has 16 amino acids. V lost 4 bases and J lost 3, with 17 bases in between. Germline loops: CDR1 LNHNV, CDR2 YYDKDF (reference sequence). CDR3 nucleotides: TGTGCCACCAGCACCTACCTAGCGCCAAGGACAGATACGCAGTATTTT. Translated: CATSTYLAPRTDTQYF.

The gene calls are TRBV20-1 and TRBJ2-1; D gene uncertain. V was cut by 3 bases and J by 7 bases, with 7 bases left in between. CDR3 length: 11 residues. Germline loops: CDR1 DFQATT, CDR2 SNEGSKA (reference sequence). The DNA for the CDR3 is TGCAGTGCTAGGACGGTGAATGAGCAGTTCTTC. Its protein product is CSARTVNEQFF.

The chain combines TRBV6-1 with TRBJ2-6; 10 positions match TRBD1. With 4 bases clipped from V and 0 bases from J, the junction kept 6 bases outside the gene matches. CDR3 length: 18 residues. Germline V gene sequence: CDR1 MNHNS, CDR2 SASEGT. The CDR3 DNA reads TGTGCCAGCAGTGGACAGGGGGCATACGGCTCTGGGGCCAACGTCCTGACTTTC. Protein sequence: CASSGQGAYGSGANVLTF.

J is TRBJ1-2 and V is TRBV30; no firm D call. The CDR3 loop spans 13 amino acids. Per germline, CDR1 GTSNPN and CDR2 SVGIG (reference sequence). V was clipped by 8 bases and J by 2 bases, with 15 bases between them. CDR3 protein: CAIKERENYGYTF. The CDR3 bases are TGTGCCATTAAGGAGCGGGAGAACTATGGCTACACCTTC. The full variable domain, rest sourced from reference TRBV30 and TRBJ1-2, is SQTIHQWPATLVQPVGSPLSLECTVEGTSNPNLYWYRQAAGRGLQLLFYSVGIGQISSEVPQNLSASRPQDRQFILSSKKLLLSDSGFYLCAIKERENYGYTFGSGTRLTVV.

The chain employs TRBV2 and TRBJ2-7; 12 bases map to TRBD1. J was trimmed by 4 bases and V by 6 bases; bases with no gene match: 7. Germline V gives CDR1 SNHLY, CDR2 FYNNEI. This CDR3 is 15 amino acids long. CDR3 in amino acids: CASSEGGQGAYEQYF. For the CDR3, the DNA is TGTGCCAGCAGCGAGGGGGGACAGGGGGCATACGAGCAGTACTTC.

V and J are TRBV9 and TRBJ2-7; D call uncertain. CDR3 length: 13 residues. V was cut by 3 bases and J by 1 base, with 8 bases left in between. Germline lookup yields CDR1 SGDLS and CDR2 YYNGEE. The CDR3 nucleotides are TGTGCCAGCAGCGCCGGTCCTTCCTACGAGCAGTACTTC. This sequence encodes CASSAGPSYEQYF.

The J gene is TRBJ2-1, the V gene TRBV29-1; 8 bases are shared with TRBD2. Trimming removed 7 bases from V and 7 bases from J; junction bases left unmatched: 9. In germline, CDR1 is SQVTM, CDR2 ANQGSEA. The CDR3 has 13 amino acids. DNA for the CDR3: TGCAGCGACGGGAGCGGGAGTGAGAATGAGCAGTTCTTC. Amino acid sequence: CSDGSGSENEQFF.

This clone was detected once. The chain combines TRBV6-5 with TRBJ2-7; D uncertain. V gave up 4 bases and J gave up 6 bases, with 10 bases separating them. The CDR3 spans 12 residues. CDR1 and CDR2 from the germline V gene are MNHEY and SVGAGI. The CDR3 spells CASSLSVGEQYF. Written as DNA, the CDR3 is TGTGCCAGCAGTTTGAGCGTTGGCGAGCAGTACTTC.

The CDR3: CASSSGQVTDTQYF. The CDR3 DNA reads as TGTGCCAGCAGCTCGGGACAGGTTACAGATACGCAGTATTTT. The chain links TRBV5-6 to TRBJ2-3; the match to TRBD1 covers 8 bases. V shed 3 bases and J 3 bases; nucleotides not matched to a gene: 3. Germline V gene data show CDR1 as SGHDT and CDR2 as YYEEEE. There are 14 residues in the CDR3. Full variable domain (rest looked up from reference TRBV5-6 and TRBJ2-3): DAGVTQSPTHLIKTRGQQVTLRCSPKSGHDTVSWYQQALGQGPQFIFQYYEEEERQRGNFPDRFSGHQFPNYSSELNVNALLLGDSALYLCASSSGQVTDTQYFGPGTRLTVL.

V usage is TRBV11-1 and J usage is TRBJ2-7; D gene unclear. Trimming stripped 1 base from V and 5 bases from J, with 15 bases between. Germline V lookup: CDR1 SGHAT, CDR2 FQDESV (reference sequence). The length of the CDR3 is 15 residues. CDR3 nucleotides: TGTGCCAGCAGCTTAGGCCCAGTGTTGTCTAACGAGCAGTACTTC. Protein sequence: CASSLGPVLSNEQYF.

The chain combines TRBV4-1 with TRBJ1-2; no clear D gene. The length of the CDR3 is 14 residues. CDR1 MGHRA and CDR2 YSYEKL come from the germline V gene. Trimming removed 6 bases from V and 3 bases from J, with 14 bases in between. The CDR3 reads CASSPDIGHYGYTF. In DNA form, the CDR3 reads TGCGCCAGCAGTCCTGACATAGGGCACTATGGCTACACCTTC.

This chain connects TRBV6-1 to TRBJ2-3, with 7 bases lining up with TRBD1. Germline values: CDR1 MNHNS, CDR2 SASEGT. After removal of 5 bases from V and 2 bases from J, the junction contained 7 bases not matched to a gene. The CDR3 totals 15 residues. Here the CDR3 DNA reads TGTGCCAGCAGTACCGACAGGGTTCACACAGATACGCAGTATTTT. As protein: CASSTDRVHTDTQYF.

The CDR3 nucleotides are TGTGCCAGCAGTGAGGGACTAGCGCTGTCCGATGAGCAGTTCTTC. Its protein is CASSEGLALSDEQFF. The rearrangement joins TRBV2 to TRBJ2-1, with TRBD2 identical over 10 bases. V gave up 3 bases and J gave up 8 bases; unmatched junction bases: 7. Germline assignment: CDR1 SNHLY and CDR2 FYNNEI. The CDR3 is made up of 15 amino acids.

The V and J genes are TRBV28 and TRBJ2-3; possible D gene TRBD1, 5 bases. Germline-derived CDR1 and CDR2 are MDHEN and SYDVKM. The CDR3 length is 13 residues. V gave up 5 bases and J gave up 8 bases, with 14 bases separating them. The CDR3 DNA is TGTGCCAGCAGTCCTGGGGCAGGGTCTACGCAGTATTTT. Translation: CASSPGAGSTQYF.

The chain has TRBV9 and TRBJ2-3; D remains ambiguous. This CDR3 is 12 amino acids long. The V and J ends lost 0 bases and 4 bases respectively, with 3 bases between them. The V gene's germline CDR1 is SGDLS and CDR2 YYNGEE. CDR3 DNA: TGTGCCAGCAGCGTAGACTCAGATACGCAGTATTTT. Its translation is CASSVDSDTQYF.